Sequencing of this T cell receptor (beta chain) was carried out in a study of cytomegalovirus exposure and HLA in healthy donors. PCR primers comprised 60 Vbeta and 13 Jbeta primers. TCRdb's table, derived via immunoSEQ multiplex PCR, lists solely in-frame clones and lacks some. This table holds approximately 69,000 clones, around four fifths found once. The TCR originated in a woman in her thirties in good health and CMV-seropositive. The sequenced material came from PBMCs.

This CDR3 is CASSQGGTRGVLYEQYF. CDR3 in DNA: TGCGCCAGCAGCCAAGGTGGGACCAGGGGAGTATTGTACGAGCAGTACTTC. The chain recombines TRBV4-3 with TRBJ2-7; tentatively, D is TRBD1 (6 bases). The germline gives CDR1 LGHNA, CDR2 YSLEER. V shed 1 base and J shed 4 bases, with 20 bases lying between them. CDR3 size: 17 residues.